The entry below describes one T cell receptor beta chain. These data come from a study of control samples from healthy donors and cancer patients. Method: immunoSEQ multiplex PCR; TCRdb's copy keeps in-frame clones and lacks some. The table shows some 140,000 clones, with 92% occurring only once. Sequenced material: blood. The sequence was obtained from a man aged 25-45 years in good health.

CDR3 amino acids: CASSGVGTTHNEQFF. The CDR3 nucleotides are TGTGCCAGCAGCGGCGTCGGGACTACACACAATGAGCAGTTCTTC. The chain has TRBV7-9 and TRBJ2-1; 7 nucleotides match TRBD2. V trimming: 5 bases; J trimming: 5 bases; junction bases outside the gene matches: 9. Germline assignment: CDR1 SEHNR and CDR2 FQNEAQ (reference sequence). This CDR3 contains 15 residues.